A selection of T cell receptor beta chains follows, all from one sample in a study of glioma-infiltrating T cells. Using its own MiXCR run on the multiplex PCR reads, TCRdb lists one record per CDR3 protein. The sample includes about 180,000 distinct CDR3 sequences, around 40% of them seen just once. Sequences were obtained from glioma tissue, nonneoplastic brain tissue, or PBMCs (not recorded which). The receptors derive from a human donor with low-grade glioma or glioblastoma, undergoing nonglioma brain surgery, or in good health (not recorded which). CDR3s include the opening cysteine and the closing phenylalanine or tryptophan. Each record gives: CDR3 DNA, CDR3 protein, J gene, clone size, V gene, D gene. The D gene is left open where the match is weak. Clone size is not always given. Where it is, it says once, few, many or a class for expanded clones.

TGTGCCAGCAGTTCGGAGGCGGCCTTCTACGAGCAGTACTTC | CASSSEAAFYEQYF | TRBJ2-7 | many | TRBV6-1 | .
TGTGCCAGCAGCCCAGTACCGGACGGGCGGGACTACGAGCAGTACTTC | CASSPVPDGRDYEQYF | TRBJ2-7 | . | TRBV3-1 | .
TGTGCCAGTAGTATAGGGGCAGGGGGTGGTCAGCCCCAGCATTTT | CASSIGAGGGQPQHF | TRBJ1-5 | few | TRBV19 | TRBD1
TGCAGCGTTGAAGATTCCTACGAGCAGTACTTC | CSVEDSYEQYF | TRBJ2-7 | . | TRBV29-1 | .
TGCGCCAGCAGCCAAGTGGGGGTTGGAGGGAATGAGCAGTTCTTC | CASSQVGVGGNEQFF | TRBJ2-1 | many | TRBV4-1 | .
TGTGCCAGCAGCTCCAAAGCTTATGGGGGGGATACGCAGTATTTT | CASSSKAYGGDTQYF | TRBJ2-3 | . | TRBV7-3 | .
TGTGCCAGCAGTTTAGTGATCGAACTAGCGGGAGGTTCTGATACGCAGTATTTT | CASSLVIELAGGSDTQYF | TRBJ2-3 | . | TRBV12-3/TRBV12-4 | TRBD2
TGCAGTGCTAGAATCGCCGGGGCTGGCTATGATGGCTACACCTTC | CSARIAGAGYDGYTF | TRBJ1-2 | many | TRBV20-1 | .
TGTGCCAGCAGCTCAGTCCCCCAAGAGACCCAGTACTTC | CASSSVPQETQYF | TRBJ2-5 | . | TRBV7-3 | .
TGTGCCAGCGGGACACCGAACACCGGGGAGCTGTTTTTT | CASGTPNTGELFF | TRBJ2-2 | . | TRBV2 | .
TGTGCCAGCAGTTGGAGTAGCAATCAACACCAGCATTTT | CASSWSSNQHQHF | TRBJ1-5 | once | TRBV28 | .
TGTGTTAGCTTGTCTGGGGGGCCCCAGCATTTT | CVSLSGGPQHF | TRBJ1-5 | once | TRBV28 | .
TGTGCCATCAGGACCGGGACTAGCGGTTACAATGAGCAGTTCTTC | CAIRTGTSGYNEQFF | TRBJ2-1 | many | TRBV10-3 | TRBD2
TGTGCCAGCAGCTGGGGACAGTCCTACGAGCAGTACTTC | CASSWGQSYEQYF | TRBJ2-7 | few | TRBV11-2 | TRBD1
TGTGCCGCCAGTGATCCTCGGGACAGCCAAGAGACCCAGTACTTC | CAASDPRDSQETQYF | TRBJ2-5 | . | TRBV24-1 | TRBD1
TGTGCCAGCAGTAGGGCGGCGCCCGAAAAACTGTTTTTT | CASSRAAPEKLFF | TRBJ1-4 | many | TRBV28 | .
TGTGCCAGCAGTTTAGTGGGGGCTTGCAAAAACATTCAGTACTTC | CASSLVGACKNIQYF | TRBJ2-4 | . | TRBV28 | .
TGCAGTGCTAGGGGTCAAAGGTACACCGGGGAGCTGTTTTTT | CSARGQRYTGELFF | TRBJ2-2 | . | TRBV20-1 | .
TGTGCCAGCAGTGAATCCAGGGGGCTCTACGAGCAGTACTTC | CASSESRGLYEQYF | TRBJ2-7 | many | TRBV2 | TRBD1
TGTGCCAGTAGATCAGGGCACACTGAAGCTTTCTTT | CASRSGHTEAFF | TRBJ1-1 | few | TRBV19 | .
TGTGCCAGCAGCTTCTACCGGGACAGGGGGACCGGGGAGCTGTTTTTT | CASSFYRDRGTGELFF | TRBJ2-2 | . | TRBV7-9 | TRBD1
TGTGCCAGCTCGGGAGAGACCCAGTACTTC | CASSGETQYF | TRBJ2-5 | . | TRBV3-1 | .
TGCGCCAGCAGCCTTAGACTGGAGAACTACAATGAGCAGTTCTTC | CASSLRLENYNEQFF | TRBJ2-1 | . | TRBV4-1 | .
TGTGCCAGCAGCCTCCGACAGGTAGACAACGAGCAGTACTTC | CASSLRQVDNEQYF | TRBJ2-7 | . | TRBV11-2 | .
TGCAGTGCTCCGGGACAGGGGGCGCGGGAAGAGCAGTACTTC | CSAPGQGAREEQYF | TRBJ2-7 | . | TRBV20-1 | TRBD1
TGCGCCAGCAGCTTGGACAGGAGACGAGAGACCCAGTACTTC | CASSLDRRRETQYF | TRBJ2-5 | . | TRBV5-1 | .
TGTGCCAGCTCACTAGGGACAGAAAATTCACCCCTCCACTTT | CASSLGTENSPLHF | TRBJ1-6 | . | TRBV18 | TRBD1
TGTGCCAGCAGCTCATCCAGGCTCGGGGGGGAGACCCAGTACTTC | CASSSSRLGGETQYF | TRBJ2-5 | many | TRBV7-8 | TRBD2
TGTGCCAGCAGCATAAGATCGTTAGGGATAGCGGGGATTGATGAGCAGTTCTTC | CASSIRSLGIAGIDEQFF | TRBJ2-1 | few | TRBV14 | TRBD2
TGTGCCTGGGGTCAGCAGGACACCATATATTTT | CAWGQQDTIYF | TRBJ1-3 | . | TRBV30 | .
TGCAGTGCTAGAGCCTTCGAAGGAACAGGGCGGGGATCTGGAAACACCATATATTTT | CSARAFEGTGRGSGNTIYF | TRBJ1-3 | . | TRBV20-1 | .
TGCAGCGTGCCGACAGGGTCTTTAAACACTGAAGCTTTCTTT | CSVPTGSLNTEAFF | TRBJ1-1 | few | TRBV29-1 | TRBD1
TGTGCCATCAGTGCTCATCTCCCTAGCGGGAGGGACCGTGGCAATGAGCAGTTCTTC | CAISAHLPSGRDRGNEQFF | TRBJ2-1 | . | TRBV10-3 | TRBD2
TGTGCCAGCAGCCCTGGACAGGGGTTATCCGAAGCTTTCTTT | CASSPGQGLSEAFF | TRBJ1-1 | many | TRBV28 | TRBD1
TGCAGTGCCCCGTCACATTTTGACAATGAGCAGTTCTTC | CSAPSHFDNEQFF | TRBJ2-1 | many | TRBV20-1 | .
TGCAGTGCTAGGCAAATGGTGGAACAGTTCTTC | CSARQMVEQFF | TRBJ2-1 | many | TRBV20-1 | .
TGTGCCAGCAGTTCGGGGGCAGGGGGAGTTAATGGCTACACCTTC | CASSSGAGGVNGYTF | TRBJ1-2 | . | TRBV28 | TRBD1
TGCAGCGTTGACCAGGACAGTGGTATCTATGGCTACACCTTC | CSVDQDSGIYGYTF | TRBJ1-2 | . | TRBV29-1 | .
TGTGCCACCAGCAGGAGCGGGAGGTCCTCAGATACGCAGTATTTT | CATSRSGRSSDTQYF | TRBJ2-3 | many | TRBV15 | TRBD2
TGTGCCAGCAGTGAAGTTCCCTTCATCTCCTACAATGAGCAGTTCTTC | CASSEVPFISYNEQFF | TRBJ2-1 | . | TRBV2 | .
TGCAGTGCCGCGAAGCGGGGGGGAGAGACCCAGTACTTC | CSAAKRGGETQYF | TRBJ2-5 | many | TRBV20-1 | TRBD2
TGCGCCAGCAGCCAAAATTCGGAGCGGGAGGGGCCAGATACGCAGTATTTT | CASSQNSEREGPDTQYF | TRBJ2-3 | few | TRBV4-1 | TRBD2
TGCAGTGCTATTAGCGGGAGGGCGGCAGATACGCAGTATTTT | CSAISGRAADTQYF | TRBJ2-3 | many | TRBV20-1 | TRBD2
TGTGCCAGCAGCCAAGGCGGGAGCTACAATGAGCAGTTCTTC | CASSQGGSYNEQFF | TRBJ2-1 | few | TRBV3-1 | TRBD2
TGTGCCAGCAGCTTAGGCCGACAGAGCCCGTACGAGCAGTACTTC | CASSLGRQSPYEQYF | TRBJ2-7 | . | TRBV11-2 | .
TGCAGCACTGACCCTAGCACAGATACGCAGTATTTT | CSTDPSTDTQYF | TRBJ2-3 | . | TRBV29-1 | .
TGTGCCACCAGTGATCCGATCCTGGGTCCCAACAATGAGCAGTTCTTC | CATSDPILGPNNEQFF | TRBJ2-1 | . | TRBV24-1 | .
TGCGCCACAAAGGTGCGGGTTTCCACTGAAGCTTTCTTT | CATKVRVSTEAFF | TRBJ1-1 | many | TRBV10-2 | .
TGTGCCAGCAGCTTAGTAGCAGACGGGAGGAGGGTTGCAGATACGAGGTATTTT | CASSLVADGRRVADTRYF | TRBJ2-3 | . | TRBV7-2 | TRBD2
TGCGCCAGCAGCCATCCCCTAGCGGGAGGGCGGGGTGAGCAGTTCTTC | CASSHPLAGGRGEQFF | TRBJ2-1 | few | TRBV4-1 | TRBD2